This is a list of T cell receptor beta chains from one sample in a study of shared clonotypes between healthy human individuals. Produced via immunoSEQ multiplex PCR; TCRdb's table is partial and in-frame only. The sample has some 630,000 clones; about three quarters are singletons. Sequencing used memory CD4+ T cells sorted from blood. All receptors derive from a young woman in good health. The CDR3 runs from the conserved cysteine through the conserved F or W. Fields, in order: V gene, D gene, J gene, clone size, CDR3 protein, CDR3 DNA. D genes are given only for firm matches. The size entry is marked missing in some rows and otherwise reads once, few, many or a size class.

V gene: TRBV18
D gene: .
J gene: TRBJ1-1
clone size: .
CDR3 protein: CASSRDGLNTEAFF
CDR3 DNA: TGTGCCAGCTCACGGGACGGCCTGAACACTGAAGCTTTCTTT

V gene: TRBV6-5
D gene: .
J gene: TRBJ2-6
clone size: once
CDR3 protein: CASSYSMGSGANVLTF
CDR3 DNA: TGTGCCAGCAGTTACTCAATGGGCTCTGGGGCCAACGTCCTGACTTTC

V gene: TRBV28
D gene: TRBD1
J gene: TRBJ1-6
clone size: once
CDR3 protein: CASSPGGYSPLHF
CDR3 DNA: TGTGCCAGCAGCCCAGGGGGGTATTCACCCCTCCACTTT

V gene: TRBV10-3
D gene: .
J gene: TRBJ2-5
clone size: .
CDR3 protein: CAISESTGHLGETQYF
CDR3 DNA: TGTGCCATCAGTGAGTCGACAGGACACCTAGGAGAGACCCAGTACTTC

V gene: TRBV10-2
D gene: TRBD1
J gene: TRBJ2-7
clone size: many
CDR3 protein: CASSEGTGYRNEQYF
CDR3 DNA: TGCGCCAGCAGTGAAGGGACAGGGTATCGCAACGAGCAGTACTTC

V gene: TRBV11-2
D gene: .
J gene: TRBJ2-7
clone size: .
CDR3 protein: CASSFQRDSYEQYF
CDR3 DNA: TGTGCCAGCAGCTTTCAACGAGACAGCTACGAGCAGTACTTC

V gene: TRBV28
D gene: TRBD1
J gene: TRBJ1-4
clone size: .
CDR3 protein: CASSSHDRGNEKLFF
CDR3 DNA: TGTGCCAGCAGTTCTCACGACAGGGGGAATGAAAAACTGTTTTTT

V gene: TRBV4-1
D gene: .
J gene: TRBJ1-3
clone size: once
CDR3 protein: CASSQGIASHSGNTIYF
CDR3 DNA: TGCGCCAGCAGCCAAGGAATTGCTTCTCACTCTGGAAACACCATATATTTT

V gene: TRBV25-1
D gene: .
J gene: TRBJ2-7
clone size: .
CDR3 protein: CASSEAQRPLSYEQYF
CDR3 DNA: TGTGCCAGCAGTGAGGCCCAGCGGCCTCTCTCCTACGAGCAGTACTTC

V gene: TRBV30
D gene: TRBD1
J gene: TRBJ2-1
clone size: .
CDR3 protein: CAWSGLDRVNEQFF
CDR3 DNA: TGTGCCTGGAGTGGTTTGGACAGGGTAAATGAGCAGTTCTTC

V gene: TRBV28
D gene: .
J gene: TRBJ1-5
clone size: .
CDR3 protein: CASSPAANQPQHF
CDR3 DNA: TGTGCCAGCAGTCCTGCAGCGAATCAGCCCCAGCATTTT

V gene: TRBV5-1
D gene: .
J gene: TRBJ1-1
clone size: .
CDR3 protein: CASRILQGNTEAFF
CDR3 DNA: TGCGCCAGCAGGATCCTTCAGGGGAACACTGAAGCTTTCTTT

V gene: TRBV19
D gene: .
J gene: TRBJ2-2
clone size: .
CDR3 protein: CASSLSGTITGELFF
CDR3 DNA: TGTGCCAGTAGTTTATCCGGGACAATCACCGGGGAGCTGTTTTTT

V gene: TRBV7-3
D gene: .
J gene: TRBJ2-3
clone size: .
CDR3 protein: CASSLGGKDTQYF
CDR3 DNA: TGTGCCAGCAGCTTAGGGGGAAAAGATACGCAGTATTTT

V gene: TRBV28
D gene: .
J gene: TRBJ1-5
clone size: .
CDR3 protein: CASSLWTNLYSNQPQHF
CDR3 DNA: TGTGCCAGCAGTTTATGGACAAACCTCTATAGCAATCAGCCCCAGCATTTT

V gene: TRBV25-1
D gene: .
J gene: TRBJ1-3
clone size: .
CDR3 protein: CASGGGGAGNTIYF
CDR3 DNA: TGTGCCAGCGGCGGCGGGGGTGCGGGAAACACCATATATTTT